This T cell receptor (beta chain) was obtained from a study of human T cells and chemical hapten exposure. In the study overall: Minor volume differences among pooled libraries chiefly drove per-sample TCR yield variation.

TCRdb re-analysed the RACE reads in MiXCR, keeping a single row per CDR3 protein. The table includes around 57,000 distinct CDR3 sequences, around 11% detected once. This clonotype was observed many times. The target antigen is unknown. The CDR3 is 15 amino acids. V lost 1 base and J 0 bases, leaving 10 bases between the germline ends. From germline, CDR1 is LGHDT and CDR2 YNNKEL (reference sequence). Documented time point: pre-sensitization, week 0. As for treatment: therapeutic diphenylcyclopropenone sensitization with weekly scalp DPC. Donors, patients with alopecia ranging from 18 to 70 years old and judged suitable for DPC, provided samples. The study, taken as a whole, reports: The presence of alopecia in the donors means their immune response may differ from healthy people's.

The rearrangement uses TRBV3-1 and TRBJ2-7, with D hard to call. The sequencing used whole blood, collected in connection with sensitization to the hapten diphenylcyclopropenone (DPC). The sequence was obtained from a woman aged 40 to 55 with alopecia areata. Some clones in this sample may be carry-over from other donors' samples. CDR3 loop: CASSQGKESSYEQYF. The CDR3 DNA follows: TGTGCCAGCAGCCAAGGAAAGGAGAGCTCCTACGAGCAGTACTTC.